What follows describes a single TCR beta chain. Its antigen remains unidentified. No much larger clone is present one base from it, and per-base qualities are unavailable. The sample comes from a study of control samples from healthy donors and cancer patients (dated by TCRdb to about 2020). Libraries came from the immunoSEQ multiplex PCR assay. The table comes from immuneACCESS by way of TCRdb, which keeps in-frame sequences with V and J called. Part of the clones is missing from these tables; in studies checked, under half for an unresolved V gene and the rest for unknown reasons. This sample holds 70,000 to 95,000 clones; about nine tenths were observed only once. In total, the top ten clones hold approximately 1% of the sample. CDR1 and CDR2 are drawn from the germline V gene: KGHSH, LQKENI. The CDR3 has 14 amino acids, counting the end cysteine and phenylalanine. Only the CDR3 DNA is retained, 42 bases long and in frame from the first base. V lost 2 bases and J lost 1 base; the stretch between them is 8 bases long.

Sample: blood. The clonotype comes from a woman aged 25-40 years in good health. This receptor chain uses TRBV18 and TRBJ1-1; the D gene lacks a confident call. The sequence in DNA is TGTGCCAGCTCACCAGGTCGGGGGAACACTGAAGCTTTCTTT. Translated, this is CASSPGRGNTEAFF.